This record covers a single T cell receptor (beta chain). Its antigen remains unidentified. The sample holds no much larger clone one base away, and base qualities are not on file. The V end gives up 3 bases and the J end 3 bases, leaving 8 bases in the junction not matched to a gene. Sequences SGHTA (CDR1) and FQGNSA (CDR2) are obtained from the germline V gene. From the cysteine up to the phenylalanine, the CDR3 has a length of 17 residues. The only DNA kept is the CDR3, 51 bases in frame from the first base. The sample originates from a study of blood T cell repertoires in COVID-19 (dated by TCRdb to 2018 to 2021). Background on the whole study: The collaborator samples originated in the United States, Italy and Spain and spanned the acute and convalescent phases of COVID-19. Where HLA class I and class II types were available, the types were taken from metadata supplied by the sample provider, not from assay-based typing. A de-identified subject ID, COVID-19 status, age in years and sex were almost always included in the sample metadata. A freely available public database, intended as a resource for researchers studying the immune response to SARS-CoV-2, is where the repertoires were released. Samples came from the ongoing ImmuneRACE study (first 160 participants) plus 1,254 subjects from 6 global collaborators. The material from the prospective study consisted of cDNA or gDNA derived from T cells, B-cell-depleted T cells, or PBMCs. Subjects who had been exposed to COVID-19, were actively infected with it, or had recovered from it provided the deeply sampled blood TCRbeta repertoires that made up the dataset.

The immunoSEQ Assay, a bias-controlled multiplex PCR, was used to amplify TCRbeta CDR3 regions from genomic DNA. In the source study's methods: The number of nucleated cells in each sample was estimated by amplification of reference gene primers within the assay. Sequence reads were collapsed and filtered to measure the absolute abundance of every unique TCRbeta CDR3 rearrangement. Productive Simpson clonality was computed per sample as the square root of Simpson's diversity index over productive rearrangements. TCRdb carries this immuneACCESS record with in-frame sequences only. Its versions omit some clonotypes, under half of them owing to an unresolved V gene in the studies checked, with the rest unexplained. The V and J calls and the clone size are those of that table, but D and trimming were determined from the DNA. The sample yields roughly 120,000 clones; 90% were counted once. Jointly, the top ten make up less than 2% of the sample.

Collaborating institutions collected whole blood in K2EDTA tubes following their own protocols. For TCRbeta analysis, collaborator samples were shipped as frozen whole blood, as isolated PBMCs, or as DNA extracted from either sample type. Paper-wide results and their limitations: The amount of clinical and demographic metadata varied by source and participant and was provided uncurated.

The chain is encoded by TRBV7-2 joined to TRBJ2-2; 9 junctional bases match TRBD2. Sequenced: peripheral blood. This receptor was obtained from a human donor with active COVID-19. The donor label of this sample is uncertain. The nucleotides are TGTGCCAGCAGCTTTACTGGCGGGGGGGCGTACACCGGGGAGCTGTTTTTT. Translated, it reads CASSFTGGGAYTGELFF.